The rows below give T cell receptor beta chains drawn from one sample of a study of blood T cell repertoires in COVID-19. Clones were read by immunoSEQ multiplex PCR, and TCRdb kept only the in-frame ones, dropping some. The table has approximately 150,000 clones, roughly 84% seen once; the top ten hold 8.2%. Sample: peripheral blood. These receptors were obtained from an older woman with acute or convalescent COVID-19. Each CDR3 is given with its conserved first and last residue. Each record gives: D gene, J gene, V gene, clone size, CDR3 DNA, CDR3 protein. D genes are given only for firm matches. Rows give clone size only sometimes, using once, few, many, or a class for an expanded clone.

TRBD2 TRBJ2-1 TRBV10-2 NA TGCGCCAGCATTTACCTAGCGGGGGGTTTCAATGAGCAGTTCTTC CASIYLAGGFNEQFF
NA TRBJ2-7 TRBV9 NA TGTGCCAGCAGCCCTACCTTCTCCTACGAGCAGTACTTC CASSPTFSYEQYF
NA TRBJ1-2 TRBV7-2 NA TGTGCCAGCAGTCAGGGTGCGTTGGGAAACTATGGCTACACCTTC CASSQGALGNYGYTF
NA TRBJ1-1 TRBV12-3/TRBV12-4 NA TGTGCCAACCAGTTGGGTCCGGGCACTGAAGCTTTCTTT CANQLGPGTEAFF
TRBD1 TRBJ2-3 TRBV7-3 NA TGTGCCAGCAGCGAATACAGGGGGCGAGGGACTACAGATACGCAGTATTTT CASSEYRGRGTTDTQYF
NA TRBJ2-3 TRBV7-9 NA TGTGCCAGCAGCTTAACCCAGGGGAGCACAGATACGCAGTATTTT CASSLTQGSTDTQYF
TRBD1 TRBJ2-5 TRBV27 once TGTGCCAGCAGTTTATCGATGGGGACAGGGACCCTTGGGCAAGAGACCCAGTACTTC CASSLSMGTGTLGQETQYF
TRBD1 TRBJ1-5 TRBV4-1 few TGCGCCAGCAGCCAAGTAGACAGGGATAACCAGCCCCAGCATTTT CASSQVDRDNQPQHF
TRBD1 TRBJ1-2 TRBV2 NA TGTGCCAGCAGTGAGACTAGACAGGGGGCAGGTGGCTACACCTTC CASSETRQGAGGYTF
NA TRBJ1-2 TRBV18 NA TGTGCCAGCTCACCGTTAGGAGTTGGCTACACCTTC CASSPLGVGYTF
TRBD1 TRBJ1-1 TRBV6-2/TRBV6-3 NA TGTGCCAGCAGTGGACAGGCGGGCACTGAAGCTTTCTTT CASSGQAGTEAFF